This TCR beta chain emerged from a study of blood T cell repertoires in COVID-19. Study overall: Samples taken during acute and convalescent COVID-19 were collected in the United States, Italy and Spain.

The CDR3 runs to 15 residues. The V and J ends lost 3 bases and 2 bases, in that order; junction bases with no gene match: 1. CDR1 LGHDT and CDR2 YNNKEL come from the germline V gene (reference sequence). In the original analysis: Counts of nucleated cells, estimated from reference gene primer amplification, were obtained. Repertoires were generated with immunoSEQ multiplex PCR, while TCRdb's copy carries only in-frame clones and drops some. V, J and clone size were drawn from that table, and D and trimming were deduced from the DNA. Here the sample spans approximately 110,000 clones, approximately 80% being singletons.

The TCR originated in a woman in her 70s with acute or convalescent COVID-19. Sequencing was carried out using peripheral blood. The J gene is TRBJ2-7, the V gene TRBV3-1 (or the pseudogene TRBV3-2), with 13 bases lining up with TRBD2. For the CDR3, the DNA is TGTGCCAGCAGCCACGGACTAGCGGGGGCCTACGAGCAGTACTTC. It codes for CASSHGLAGAYEQYF.